What follows describes a single T cell receptor beta chain. The sample originates from a study of cytomegalovirus exposure and HLA in healthy donors. Germline V gene sequence: CDR1 PRHDT, CDR2 FYEKMQ (reference sequence). The CDR3 is made up of 15 amino acids. The V end was cut by 2 bases, the J end by 4 bases, with 14 bases between. Sequencing was performed with immunoSEQ multiplex PCR; in TCRdb, only in-frame clones are kept and a portion is missing. The sample lists around 230,000 clones, 70% to 90% occurring once. The receptor's source is a woman younger than 45 in good health and CMV-seropositive. This chain uses TRBV13 with TRBJ1-2; D is ambiguous. Sequencing used PBMCs. CDR3 sequence reads: CASSLRLRGGYGYTF. The CDR3 DNA reads TGTGCCAGCAGCTTACGCCTCCGGGGTGGCTATGGCTACACCTTC.